These 9 T cell receptor beta chains came from one sample sequenced in a study of OX40 agonist ivuxolimab in advanced cancers. The protocol was immunoSEQ multiplex PCR, while the TCRdb copy is restricted to in-frame clones and leaves out a portion. Of over 30,000 clones listed, 89% are singletons. Material: CD4+ or CD8+ T cells sorted from blood, obtained in a trial of the OX40 agonist ivuxolimab. These receptor sequences come from an adult with an advanced solid tumor such as melanoma, head and neck, liver or kidney cancer.

This clone was recorded only once. The V gene is TRBV6-6, the J gene TRBJ1-1; possibly TRBD1 for D (6 bases). V shed 2 bases and J shed 5 bases, with 12 bases lying between them. Germline lookup yields CDR1 MNHNY and CDR2 SVGAGI (reference sequence). The CDR3 runs to 14 residues. CDR3 amino acids: CASSYDLGGTEAFF. CDR3 sequence (DNA): TGTGCCAGCAGTTACGACCTAGGGGGAACTGAAGCTTTCTTT.

This chain uses TRBV7-9 with TRBJ2-7; D is possibly TRBD2 (6 bases). V lost 3 bases and J lost 3, with 9 bases in between. This CDR3 is 13 amino acids long. Germline-derived CDR1 and CDR2 are SEHNR and FQNEAQ (reference sequence). The DNA of the CDR3 is TGTGCCAGCAGCTTTGGAGGGGTCTACGAGCAGTACTTC. It yields the protein CASSFGGVYEQYF.

This clone occurred a few times. V and J are TRBV29-1 and TRBJ2-4; the D is unclear. Germline CDR1 SQVTM, CDR2 ANQGSEA. The CDR3 is made up of 12 amino acids. V gave up 4 bases and J gave up 5 bases, with 9 bases separating them. This chain's CDR3 is CSVVGWENIQYF. The CDR3 coding sequence is TGCAGCGTTGTTGGGTGGGAAAACATTCAGTACTTC.

The chain has TRBV11-2 and TRBJ2-3, with unresolved D. The CDR3 has 10 amino acids. V was trimmed by 0 bases and J by 14 bases, leaving 6 bases between them. The V gene's germline CDR1 is SGHAT and CDR2 FQNNGV. For the CDR3, the DNA is TGTGCCAGCAGCTTAGATTTCCTGTATTTT. As protein: CASSLDFLYF.

V usage is TRBV19 and J usage is TRBJ2-1, with D perhaps matching TRBD1 or TRBD2 (5 bases each). V shed 7 bases and J shed 1 base, with 14 bases lying between them. Per the germline V gene, CDR1 is LNHDA and CDR2 is SQIVND (reference sequence). The CDR3 is 15 residues long. This chain's CDR3 is CASTLTGRSYNEQFF. CDR3 DNA: TGTGCCAGTACCCTAACGGGGCGGTCCTACAATGAGCAGTTCTTC.

This clone was counted only a few times. The chain joins TRBV5-1 to TRBJ2-7; 8 positions agree with TRBD1. Germline CDR1 is SGHRS and CDR2 is YFSETQ. The trim removed 4 bases at V and 6 bases at J, leaving 6 bases unmatched. CDR3 length: 13 residues. The CDR3 DNA reads TGCGCCAGCAGCCCGCGGACAGGGAGCGAGCAGTACTTC. It encodes CASSPRTGSEQYF. Filled out from reference TRBV5-1 and TRBJ2-7, the complete variable domain reads KAGVTQTPRYLIKTRGQQVTLSCSPISGHRSVSWYQQTPGQGLQFLFEYFSETQRNKGNFPGRFSGRQFSNSRSEMNVSTLELGDSALYLCASSPRTGSEQYFGPGTRLTVT.

V usage is TRBV6-1 and J usage is TRBJ1-1, with 8 positions matching TRBD1. The length of the CDR3 is 14 residues. V gave up 6 bases and J gave up 10 bases; unmatched junction bases: 13. Germline loops: CDR1 MNHNS, CDR2 SASEGT. DNA for the CDR3: TGTGCCAGCAGATATACAGGGGGGCTTACCTCAGCTTTCTTT. Its protein is CASRYTGGLTSAFF.

J is TRBJ2-5 and V is TRBV7-2, with unresolved D. The CDR3 extends over 14 amino acids. Germline CDR1 is SGHTA and CDR2 is FQGNSA. V lost 5 bases, J lost 2 bases, and 12 bases lay in between. The CDR3 DNA reads as TGTGCCAGCAGCCCTCTGGTGCATCAAGAGACCCAGTACTTC. Amino acids: CASSPLVHQETQYF.

This sequence joins TRBV2 and TRBJ1-1; a weak D match, TRBD1 (5 bases). V lost 6 bases and J 6 bases, leaving 11 bases between the germline ends. CDR1 and CDR2 (germline): SNHLY, FYNNEI. CDR3 length equals 12 residues. DNA for the CDR3: TGTGCCAGCAGCGGGGAGGGACCTGAAGCTTTCTTT. Translating it yields CASSGEGPEAFF.